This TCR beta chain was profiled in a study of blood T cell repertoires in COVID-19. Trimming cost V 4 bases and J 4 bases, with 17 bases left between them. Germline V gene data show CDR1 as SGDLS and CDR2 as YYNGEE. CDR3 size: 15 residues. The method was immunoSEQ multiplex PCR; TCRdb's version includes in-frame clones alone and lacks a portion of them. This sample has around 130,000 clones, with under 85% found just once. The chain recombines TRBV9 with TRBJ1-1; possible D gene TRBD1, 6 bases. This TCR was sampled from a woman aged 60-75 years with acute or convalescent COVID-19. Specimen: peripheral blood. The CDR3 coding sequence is TGTGCCAGCAGCTCCCAAGGGGGTGGGGGCACTGAAGCTTTCTTT. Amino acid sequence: CASSSQGGGGTEAFF.